One and the same sample provided the 10 T cell receptor beta chains below, sequenced in a study of control samples from healthy donors and cancer patients. Profiled with immunoSEQ multiplex PCR; TCRdb holds only in-frame clones, not every one. The repertoire has about 98,000 clones, approximately 90% of them found once; the top ten carry 2% to 3%. The source material was blood. These receptors came from a woman between 18 and 29 years old in good health.

The genes are TRBV4-1 and TRBJ1-1, with D possibly TRBD1 on 6 matching bases. Germline assignment: CDR1 MGHRA and CDR2 YSYEKL. Deletions cut 2 bases from V and 5 bases from J, with 15 bases between. CDR3 size: 15 residues. The CDR3 sequence: CASSQRQGGLTEAFF. DNA for the CDR3: TGCGCCAGCAGCCAAAGACAAGGGGGACTGACTGAAGCTTTCTTT.

This chain uses TRBV11-3 with TRBJ2-5, with 11 bases aligning to TRBD1. CDR3 length: 14 residues. J was trimmed by 5 bases and V by 5 bases; bases with no gene match: 4. Germline V gene sequence: CDR1 SGHNT, CDR2 YENEEA. The CDR3 protein is CASSDRDRGETQYF. The CDR3 coding sequence is TGTGCCAGCAGCGACCGGGACAGGGGGGAGACCCAGTACTTC.

The chain links TRBV30 to TRBJ1-1, with a possible D match to TRBD1 (6 bases). The V end lost 3 bases, the J end lost 5 bases, and 10 bases lay between the germline ends. Looked up from germline, CDR1 is GTSNPN and CDR2 is SVGIG (reference sequence). The CDR3 has 12 amino acids. CDR3 amino acids: CAWRQGGTEAFF. In nucleotides, the CDR3 is TGTGCCTGGAGACAGGGAGGAACTGAAGCTTTCTTT.

The chain is built from TRBV11-2 and TRBJ1-2; D might be TRBD1 (5 bases). CDR3 length equals 14 residues. Trimming pared 0 bases from V and 6 bases from J, leaving 11 bases between. The germline CDR1 and CDR2 sequences are SGHAT and FQNNGV. DNA for the CDR3: TGTGCCAGCAGCTTAGATCGAGGGGTCGATGGCTACACCTTC. It codes for CASSLDRGVDGYTF. The whole variable domain, filled in from reference TRBV11-2 and TRBJ1-2, reads EAGVAQSPRYKIIEKRQSVAFWCNPISGHATLYWYQQILGQGPKLLIQFQNNGVVDDSQLPKDRFSAERLKGVDSTLKIQPAKLEDSAVYLCASSLDRGVDGYTFGSGTRLTVV.

CDR3 coding DNA: TGTGCCAGTCTGGACAGGGGGGACACCGGGGAGCTGTTTTTT. Protein: CASLDRGDTGELFF. The rearrangement joins TRBV19 to TRBJ2-2; TRBD1 agrees at 10 bases. This CDR3 has 14 amino acids. Germline V gives CDR1 LNHDA, CDR2 SQIVND (reference sequence). Trimming removed 8 bases from V and 3 bases from J; junction bases left unmatched: 3.

The V gene is TRBV7-2, the J gene TRBJ2-7; possibly TRBD1 or TRBD2 for D (7 bases each). The ends were cut back, 5 bases at V and 2 bases at J, with 22 bases in the middle. This CDR3 is built from 17 residues. Germline CDR1 and CDR2: SGHTA and FQGNSA. CDR3 region: CASSLRGGRGGPYEQYF. The CDR3 DNA reads TGTGCCAGCAGCCTACGAGGAGGCAGGGGGGGTCCCTACGAGCAGTACTTC. The complete variable domain, with remaining parts taken from reference TRBV7-2 and TRBJ2-7, reads GAGVSQSPSNKVTEKGKDVELRCDPISGHTALYWYRQSLGQGLEFLIYFQGNSAPDKSGLPSDRFSAERTGGSVSTLTIQRTQQEDSAVYLCASSLRGGRGGPYEQYFGPGTRLTVT.

A few counts support this clone. The chain has TRBV19 and TRBJ2-3; TRBD2 matches 8 bases. Trimming cost V 5 bases and J 4 bases; bases outside gene matches: 11. The CDR3 is made up of 16 amino acids. CDR1 and CDR2 from the germline V gene are LNHDA and SQIVND (reference sequence). The CDR3 protein is CASSPGPNGGADTQYF. For the CDR3, the DNA is TGTGCCAGTAGTCCCGGACCTAACGGGGGGGCAGATACGCAGTATTTT.

The chain combines TRBV18 with TRBJ1-2, with 7 bases fitting TRBD1. This CDR3 has 15 amino acids. Trimming cost V 0 bases and J 5 bases; bases outside gene matches: 6. Germline CDR1 KGHSH, CDR2 LQKENI. CDR3: CASSPPTGVMYGYTF. Here the CDR3 DNA reads TGTGCCAGCTCACCACCCACAGGGGTGATGTATGGCTACACCTTC.

The chain uses TRBV20-1 and TRBJ2-1, with D tentatively TRBD2 (5 bases). CDR1 DFQATT and CDR2 SNEGSKA come from the germline V gene (reference sequence). The CDR3 length is 16 residues. Trimming shortened V by 3 bases and J by 0 bases, and 15 bases separated the two germline ends. The CDR3 DNA reads TGCAGTGCTAGTCCCCGGACTGGGAACTCCTACAATGAGCAGTTCTTC. Protein product: CSASPRTGNSYNEQFF.

The J gene is TRBJ1-6, the V gene TRBV7-9; D is unclear. Deletions cut 2 bases from V and 0 bases from J, with 2 bases between. The length of the CDR3 is 14 residues. Germline lookup yields CDR1 SEHNR and CDR2 FQNEAQ (reference sequence). For the CDR3, the DNA is TGTGCCAGCAGCTTACGCTCCTATAATTCACCCCTCCACTTT. As protein: CASSLRSYNSPLHF.